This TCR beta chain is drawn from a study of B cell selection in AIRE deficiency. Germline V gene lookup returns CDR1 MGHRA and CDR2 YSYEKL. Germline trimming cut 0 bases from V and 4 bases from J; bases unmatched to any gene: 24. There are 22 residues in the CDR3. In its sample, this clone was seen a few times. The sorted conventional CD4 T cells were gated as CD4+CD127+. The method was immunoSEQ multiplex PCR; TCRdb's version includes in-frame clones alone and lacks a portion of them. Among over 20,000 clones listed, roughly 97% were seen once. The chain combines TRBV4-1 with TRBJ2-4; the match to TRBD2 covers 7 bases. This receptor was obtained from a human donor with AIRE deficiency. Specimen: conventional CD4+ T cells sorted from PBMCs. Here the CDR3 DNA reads TGCGCCAGCAGCCAAGACTTACTTGGGTTAAGGGCAACTAGCGATAAGAAAAACATTCAGTACTTC. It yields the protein CASSQDLLGLRATSDKKNIQYF.